Below, 19 T cell receptor beta chains from the same sample are listed, as sequenced in a study of CD8 T cells in ankylosing spondylitis. Findings of the study overall: Seemingly characteristic of ankylosing spondylitis blood was a TCR beta motif consisting of 7 or 8 highly homologous variants.

TCRdb re-analysed the 5' RACE reads in MiXCR, keeping a single row per CDR3 protein. Of approximately 540,000 distinct CDR3 sequences listed, roughly 13% are singletons. Antigens of these TCRs are unknown. The sequencing sample was made of blood, either unsorted or a sorted T cell fraction (not recorded which). The receptor source for this set is a male donor with ankylosing spondylitis.

The rearrangement uses TRBV7-2 and TRBJ2-3, with D unclear. Germline loops: CDR1 SGHTA, CDR2 FQGNSA. V gave up 0 bases and J gave up 6 bases, with 7 bases separating them. The CDR3 extends over 13 amino acids. CDR3 in amino acids: CASSLAVLDTQYF. The CDR3 bases are TGTGCCAGCAGCTTAGCGGTATTGGATACGCAGTATTTT.

This clonotype has a count of ten or more. At one end the junction does not follow the germline gene, possibly because of a read error. The chain links TRBV5-1 to TRBJ1-1, with 7 bases that match TRBD1. The CDR3 length is 13 residues. Germline lookup yields CDR1 SGHRS and CDR2 YFSETQ. This chain's CDR3 is CASSPQGGTEAFF. For the CDR3, the DNA is TGTGCCAGCAGCCCCCAGGGGGGCACTGAAGCTTTCTTT.

This clonotype was detected a few times. This rearrangement joins TRBV3-1 to TRBJ2-7; tentative D call: TRBD2 (6 bases). V was pared by 3 bases and J by 6 bases, with 15 bases between. Germline values: CDR1 LGHDT, CDR2 YNNKEL (reference sequence). The CDR3 runs 14 residues. The CDR3 DNA follows: TGTGCCAGCAGCCAGGGGAGGCTGGGGTCCGAGCAGTACTTC. Amino acids: CASSQGRLGSEQYF.

This clonotype was picked up a small number of times. The chain joins TRBV3-1 to TRBJ2-1; unclear D gene. The CDR3 loop spans 12 amino acids. The V and J ends lost 1 base and 10 bases respectively, with 8 bases between them. Germline-derived CDR1 and CDR2 are LGHDT and YNNKEL (reference sequence). CDR3 coding DNA: TGTGCCAGCAGCCAAGTGCGAGTAGAGCAGTTCTTC. It codes for CASSQVRVEQFF.

In this sample, this clonotype turned up a few times. V and J are TRBV20-1 and TRBJ1-1; D ambiguous. V shed 2 bases and J shed 0 bases, with 7 bases lying between them. The CDR3 sequence is 13 residues long. Germline V lookup: CDR1 DFQATT, CDR2 SNEGSKA (reference sequence). CDR3 protein: CSARYSLNTEAFF. CDR3 nucleotide sequence: TGCAGTGCTAGATACAGTCTGAACACTGAAGCTTTCTTT.

The chain employs TRBV7-8 and TRBJ2-5, with D maybe TRBD2 (5 bases). CDR3 length: 15 residues. Per the germline V gene, CDR1 is SGHVS and CDR2 is FQNEAQ. With 1 base removed from V and 2 bases from J, the gap between germline ends came to 11 bases. CDR3: CASSLELGRQETQYF. The CDR3 DNA sequence: TGTGCCAGCAGCTTAGAACTAGGGCGGCAAGAGACCCAGTACTTC.

This clonotype has only a few counts. This sequence joins TRBV7-9 and TRBJ2-2; 9 bases are a match to TRBD2. The V segment lost 6 bases and the J segment 4 bases; nucleotides outside the gene matches: 6. Germline loops: CDR1 SEHNR, CDR2 FQNEAQ (reference sequence). The CDR3 is 15 amino acids. The CDR3 bases are TGTGCCAGCAGTGGTAGCGGGAGTATCACCGGGGAGCTGTTTTTT. Translating it yields CASSGSGSITGELFF.

This clonotype turned up a few times. V and J are TRBV30 and TRBJ2-1, with 8 bases lining up with TRBD2. Germline V gene sequence: CDR1 GTSNPN, CDR2 SVGIG (reference sequence). Trimming at V came to 0 bases and at J to 6 bases, leaving 4 bases not matched to a gene. This CDR3 comprises 14 residues. Here the CDR3 DNA reads TGTGCCTGGAGTGTCGGACTAGCCTCCAATGAGCAGTTCTTC. This translates into CAWSVGLASNEQFF.

V usage is TRBV7-8 and J usage is TRBJ2-3; TRBD1 matches 11 bases. The CDR3 contains 16 residues. V lost 6 bases, J lost 3 bases, and 8 bases stayed unmatched. Looked up from germline, CDR1 is SGHVS and CDR2 is FQNEAQ. CDR3 nucleotide sequence: TGTGCCAGCAGTACAGGACAGGGGGCTTTGACAGATACGCAGTATTTT. Translating gives CASSTGQGALTDTQYF.

V gene TRBV3-1 combines with J gene TRBJ2-2; D is undetermined. Germline assignment: CDR1 LGHDT and CDR2 YNNKEL (reference sequence). The CDR3 is 14 amino acids. The germline V and J ends were trimmed by 1 base and 4 bases, with 7 bases remaining between them. The CDR3 protein is CASSQGYSTGELFF. The CDR3 coding sequence is TGTGCCAGCAGCCAAGGATACTCCACCGGGGAGCTGTTTTTT.

The V call is TRBV24-1, the J call TRBJ2-1, with 8 bases aligning to TRBD2. The J segment lost 0 bases and the V segment lost 9 bases, leaving 12 bases of the junction unmatched. The germline V gene has CDR1 KGHDR and CDR2 SFDVKD. CDR3 length: 17 amino acids. CDR3 region: CATVGVGGRSSYNEQFF. The CDR3 DNA reads as TGTGCCACCGTTGGGGTGGGCGGGAGGTCCTCCTACAATGAGCAGTTCTTC.

The V call is TRBV11-3, the J call TRBJ2-5; D gene unclear. V lost 3 bases to trimming and J lost 4 bases, with 12 bases between them. Germline V gene sequence: CDR1 SGHNT, CDR2 YENEEA. This CDR3 has 14 amino acids. This CDR3 is CASSFGSGGETQYF. The CDR3 DNA reads TGTGCCAGCAGCTTTGGATCGGGCGGAGAGACCCAGTACTTC.

This clonotype was recorded many times. The V and J genes are TRBV12-3 or TRBV12-4 and TRBJ1-1; 8 nucleotides agree with TRBD1. CDR3 size: 12 residues. V gave up 4 bases and J gave up 5 bases; unmatched junction bases: 0. This CDR3 is CASSWTGTEAFF. CDR3 sequence (DNA): TGTGCCAGCAGTTGGACAGGGACTGAAGCTTTCTTT.

This clonotype has a handful of counts. The junction departs from the called germline gene at one end, perhaps through a read error. The chain recombines TRBV29-1 with TRBJ2-1, with 9 bases lining up with TRBD1. Per germline, CDR1 SQVTM and CDR2 ANQGSEA. The CDR3 contains 13 residues. In nucleotides, the CDR3 is TGCAGCGCCGAACCGGGACAGGGCTCATCAGGGGTCTTC. The encoded protein is CSAEPGQGSSGVF.

This chain joins TRBV2 and TRBJ1-1; D possibly corresponds to TRBD1 (6 bases). Looked up from germline, CDR1 is SNHLY and CDR2 is FYNNEI. There are 14 residues in the CDR3. The V end lost 6 bases, the J end lost 3 bases, and 14 bases lay between the germline ends. CDR3 DNA: TGTGCCAGCAGGGATGCCCAGGGGTACACTGAAGCTTTCTTT. Encoded protein: CASRDAQGYTEAFF. Together with reference TRBV2 and TRBJ1-1, the CDR3 gives the full variable domain: EPEVTQTPSHQVTQMGQEVILRCVPISNHLYFYWYRQILGQKVEFLVSFYNNEISEKSEIFDDQFSVERPDGSNFTLKIRSTKLEDSAMYFCASRDAQGYTEAFFGQGTRLTVV.

V and J are TRBV30 and TRBJ2-5, with no clear D. Trimming cost V 5 bases and J 5 bases, with 12 bases left between them. This CDR3 is 12 amino acids long. Looked up from germline, CDR1 is GTSNPN and CDR2 is SVGIG (reference sequence). CDR3 loop: CAWATVGETQYF. In nucleotides, the CDR3 is TGTGCCTGGGCTACAGTGGGTGAGACCCAGTACTTC. The variable domain in full, with the rest retrieved from reference TRBV30 and TRBJ2-5, is SQTIHQWPATLVQPVGSPLSLECTVEGTSNPNLYWYRQAAGRGLQLLFYSVGIGQISSEVPQNLSASRPQDRQFILSSKKLLLSDSGFYLCAWATVGETQYFGPGTRLLVL.

The rearrangement uses TRBV10-1 and TRBJ2-1, with D possibly matching TRBD1 (5 bases). The CDR3 is 12 amino acids. Per germline, CDR1 WNHNN and CDR2 SYGVQD (reference sequence). Deletions cut 6 bases from V and 8 bases from J, with 11 bases between. The CDR3 is CASRQGPDEQFF. DNA for the CDR3: TGCGCCAGCAGGCAGGGCCCGGATGAGCAGTTCTTC.

This chain links TRBV25-1 with TRBJ1-6; no clear D. Germline CDR1 MGHDK, CDR2 SYGVNS. V lost 7 bases and J lost 7, with 11 bases in between. The CDR3 contains 13 residues. CDR3 residues: CASTATENSPLHF. The CDR3 coding sequence is TGTGCCAGCACCGCGACGGAGAATTCACCCCTCCACTTT.

The rearrangement joins TRBV7-7 to TRBJ2-5; TRBD2 aligns across 16 bases. This CDR3 has 16 amino acids. The V and J ends lost 5 bases and 5 bases, in that order; junction bases with no gene match: 5. Germline loops: CDR1 SSHAT, CDR2 FNYEAQ (reference sequence). CDR3 in amino acids: CASSPGLAGGSETQYF. In DNA, the CDR3 is TGTGCCAGCAGCCCGGGACTAGCGGGAGGGAGCGAGACCCAGTACTTC.